The source of this T cell receptor (beta chain) is a study of T-cell reconstitution after alpha-beta-depleted transplantation in children. Broader study findings: Several hundred rapidly expanded clones from non-depleted graft cells reportedly supplied alpha-beta T cells about two months post-transplant.

Molecular barcoding with unique molecular identifiers was used for the TCRbeta library. TCRdb ran MiXCR on the PCR reads and lists one entry per CDR3 protein. The data show roughly 200,000 distinct CDR3 sequences, 11% seen once. Concerning this clonotype: Its antigen remains unknown.

Germline V gene lookup returns CDR1 SGHAT and CDR2 FQDESV (reference sequence). The CDR3 covers 13 residues. Trimming left V 5 bases short and J 3 bases short, with 11 bases between. This TCR came from a child under two years old with acute myeloid leukemia, due to receive a stem cell transplant. This chain links TRBV11-1 with TRBJ2-7, with D possibly TRBD1 on 6 matching bases. Specimen: PBMCs, collected before TCRalphabeta/CD19-depleted stem cell transplant. The chain's CDR3 is CASSVQGRYEQYF. In nucleotides, the CDR3 is TGTGCCAGCAGCGTACAGGGTCGCTACGAGCAGTACTTC.